Listed here is a single TCR beta chain. These data originate in a study of tumor and adjacent non-tumor tissue in lung cancer. No cell sorting was done before RNA was extracted from the tissue. The CDR3 has 15 amino acids. CDR1 and CDR2 from the germline V gene are SGHAT and FQNNGV. Trimming took 3 bases from V and 5 from J, leaving 14 bases between them. A modified ARM-PCR protocol with three rounds of nested PCR amplified TCRbeta. TCRdb re-derived calls from the multiplex PCR reads in MiXCR, one entry per CDR3 protein. This table holds more than 75,000 distinct CDR3 sequences, roughly 80% found once.

V gene TRBV11-2 combines with J gene TRBJ2-1, with D perhaps TRBD2 (6 bases). The source is a woman between 45 and 60 years old with non-small cell lung cancer. Sample: lung tumor tissue. CDR3 coding DNA: TGTGCCAGCAGCTTTATGGGAGGAGGAGACAATGAGCAGTTCTTC. Its translation is CASSFMGGGDNEQFF.